This is a list of T cell receptor beta chains from one sample in a study of T-cell memory formation after mild COVID-19. TCRdb called the 5' RACE reads again in MiXCR, with one record for every CDR3 protein. This sample has some 190,000 distinct CDR3 sequences, with 16% found just once. Sequencing was carried out using PBMCs or a T cell subset sorted from them (not recorded which). The receptors shown here come from an adult woman who had mild COVID-19 (a few samples of this study predate the infection). Cell type and time point are not known. Each CDR3 is given with its conserved first and last residue. D genes are given only for firm matches. Clone size is shown for a subset of rows, as once, few, many or a class of expanded clone.

D	V	size	J	CDR3	DNA
-	TRBV28	few	TRBJ1-2	CASSLFVDVGGYGYTF	TGTGCCAGCAGTTTATTCGTGGATGTGGGCGGTTATGGCTACACCTTC
TRBD2	TRBV24-1	few	TRBJ2-7	CATSAAGDSYEQYF	TGTGCCACCAGTGCGGCGGGAGACTCCTACGAGCAGTACTTC
TRBD1	TRBV6-5	few	TRBJ1-2	CASSPQAGGAGYGYTF	TGTGCCAGCAGCCCCCAGGCAGGGGGCGCGGGCTATGGCTACACCTTC
TRBD2	TRBV12-3/TRBV12-4	few	TRBJ2-1	CASSPVTSGRGEQFF	TGTGCCAGCAGTCCCGTCACTAGCGGGAGGGGTGAGCAGTTCTTC
-	TRBV5-1	-	TRBJ1-2	CASTPGDGGRNYGYTF	TGCGCCAGCACCCCGGGGGATGGCGGGAGGAACTATGGCTACACCTTC
-	TRBV18	-	TRBJ1-1	CASSRIETGNTEAFF	TGTGCCAGCTCACGTATCGAGACGGGGAACACTGAAGCTTTCTTT
-	TRBV30	few	TRBJ1-2	CAWKWVLEGYTF	TGTGCCTGGAAGTGGGTCCTAGAGGGCTACACCTTC
-	TRBV5-1	few	TRBJ2-3	CASSPAGDGTDTQYF	TGCGCCAGCAGCCCCGCCGGGGACGGTACAGATACGCAGTATTTT
-	TRBV18	few	TRBJ2-7	CASSPRQSYEQYF	TGTGCCAGCTCACCGCGTCAGTCCTACGAGCAGTACTTC
-	TRBV12-3/TRBV12-4	-	TRBJ1-2	CASHPGAGYGYTF	TGTGCCAGCCATCCAGGGGCCGGCTATGGCTACACCTTC
TRBD1	TRBV7-3	-	TRBJ1-1	CASSKTGGGTEAFF	TGTGCCAGCAGCAAGACAGGGGGAGGCACTGAAGCTTTCTTT
-	TRBV29-1	few	TRBJ2-1	CSVEGPNRLNEQFF	TGCAGCGTTGAAGGGCCGAATAGGCTTAATGAGCAGTTCTTC
TRBD1	TRBV7-9	few	TRBJ2-7	CASSFGLTGGSYEQYF	TGTGCCAGCAGCTTCGGCCTGACAGGGGGATCCTACGAGCAGTACTTC
-	TRBV5-1	few	TRBJ2-3	CASSLLGGIKVDTQYF	TGCGCCAGCAGCTTGCTCGGCGGGATTAAGGTAGATACGCAGTATTTT
-	TRBV5-1	-	TRBJ2-7	CASSGNPRDEQYF	TGCGCCAGCAGCGGCAACCCTAGAGACGAGCAGTACTTC
TRBD1	TRBV6-6	many	TRBJ2-1	CASSYSGTGASEQFF	TGTGCCAGCAGTTACTCGGGAACAGGGGCTAGTGAGCAGTTCTTC
TRBD1	TRBV12-3/TRBV12-4	-	TRBJ2-5	CASSFRTGQETQYF	TGTGCCAGCAGTTTTCGGACAGGCCAAGAGACCCAGTACTTC
TRBD2	TRBV20-1	-	TRBJ2-3	CSAQRGTSGLDTQYF	TGCAGTGCGCAACGAGGGACTAGCGGGCTCGATACGCAGTATTTT
TRBD1	TRBV12-3/TRBV12-4	few	TRBJ2-6	CASSFHRGQGANVLTF	TGTGCCAGCAGTTTTCACAGGGGGCAAGGGGCCAACGTCCTGACTTTC
-	TRBV14	-	TRBJ2-1	CATQPQLARDEQFF	TGTGCCACCCAGCCCCAGCTAGCTCGGGATGAGCAGTTCTTC
-	TRBV11-2	few	TRBJ2-3	CASSLRGAKPGDTQYF	TGTGCCAGCAGCTTAAGGGGGGCTAAGCCCGGGGATACGCAGTATTTT
-	TRBV7-8	many	TRBJ2-7	CASRPEQFGEQYF	TGTGCCAGCAGACCCGAGCAATTCGGCGAGCAGTACTTC
-	TRBV4-2	-	TRBJ2-2	CASSQAVKMANTGELFF	TGTGCCAGCAGCCAAGCAGTTAAGATGGCAAACACCGGGGAGCTGTTTTTT
-	TRBV11-1	few	TRBJ2-3	CASSQRTGATDTQYF	TGTGCCAGCAGCCAACGGACGGGGGCCACAGATACGCAGTATTTT
-	TRBV20-1	-	TRBJ2-2	CSATPSPNTGELFF	TGCAGTGCTACCCCCTCACCGAACACCGGGGAGCTGTTTTTT
-	TRBV7-9	-	TRBJ1-1	CASSPWGDSEAFF	TGTGCCAGCAGCCCATGGGGGGACTCTGAAGCTTTCTTT
-	TRBV5-1	-	TRBJ2-2	CASSLGPGGELFF	TGCGCCAGCAGCTTGGGGCCTGGCGGGGAGCTGTTTTTT
-	TRBV5-5	-	TRBJ2-5	CASSWAATEETQYF	TGTGCCAGCAGCTGGGCGGCCACCGAAGAGACCCAGTACTTC
-	TRBV20-1	-	TRBJ1-2	CSARPQWGEYGYTF	TGCAGTGCTAGACCCCAGTGGGGGGAATATGGCTACACCTTC
-	TRBV10-3	few	TRBJ2-2	CAISRDPYTGELFF	TGTGCCATCAGCCGGGACCCCTACACCGGGGAGCTGTTTTTT
-	TRBV6-5	few	TRBJ2-3	CATRGPAVPQYF	TGTGCCACCCGGGGCCCTGCCGTGCCGCAGTATTTT
-	TRBV4-1	-	TRBJ1-6	CASSHSFGLHF	TGCGCCAGCAGCCACAGTTTTGGCCTCCACTTT
-	TRBV15	-	TRBJ1-1	CATSSQGDTEAFF	TGTGCCACCAGCAGTCAGGGAGACACTGAAGCTTTCTTT
-	TRBV20-1	-	TRBJ1-5	CSASWAGATNQPQHF	TGCAGTGCTAGTTGGGCAGGGGCCACTAATCAGCCCCAGCATTTT
TRBD2	TRBV6-2/TRBV6-3	many	TRBJ2-3	CASSQGLASLSGTDTQYF	TGTGCCAGCAGCCAGGGACTAGCGAGCCTCTCCGGCACAGATACGCAGTATTTT
-	TRBV5-1	few	TRBJ2-3	CASSPLGAGAVDTQYF	TGCGCCAGCAGCCCCTTGGGGGCGGGGGCCGTCGATACGCAGTATTTT
TRBD1	TRBV20-1	many	TRBJ2-1	CSASNRGRHDNEQFF	TGCAGTGCTAGCAACAGGGGGAGGCACGACAATGAGCAGTTCTTC
-	TRBV25-1	few	TRBJ2-3	CASSMTGDTQYF	TGTGCCAGCAGTATGACTGGAGATACGCAGTATTTT
TRBD1	TRBV20-1	-	TRBJ1-2	CSAGQSQSYGYTF	TGCAGTGCGGGACAGTCTCAAAGCTATGGCTACACCTTC
-	TRBV3-1	few	TRBJ1-3	CASSQDRRLSTIYF	TGTGCCAGCAGCCAAGATCGGAGGTTAAGCACCATATATTTT
-	TRBV5-4	-	TRBJ2-5	CASSSGQETQYF	TGTGCCAGCAGCTCGGGGCAAGAGACCCAGTACTTC
TRBD1	TRBV29-1	few	TRBJ2-3	CSVTGGADTQYF	TGCAGCGTTACAGGGGGCGCAGATACGCAGTATTTT
-	TRBV5-4	few	TRBJ1-5	CASNSRGNSNQPQHF	TGTGCCAGCAACAGCAGGGGAAATAGCAATCAGCCCCAGCATTTT
TRBD1	TRBV20-1	-	TRBJ2-7	CSARGTRDSTYEQYF	TGCAGTGCTAGAGGGACCCGGGACAGCACCTACGAGCAGTACTTC
TRBD2	TRBV25-1	-	TRBJ2-7	CASSDVTSGGREQYF	TGTGCCAGCAGTGACGTGACTAGCGGGGGTCGAGAGCAGTACTTC
-	TRBV6-1	-	TRBJ2-7	CASRKLGVGYEQYF	TGTGCCAGCAGAAAACTAGGGGTCGGCTACGAGCAGTACTTC